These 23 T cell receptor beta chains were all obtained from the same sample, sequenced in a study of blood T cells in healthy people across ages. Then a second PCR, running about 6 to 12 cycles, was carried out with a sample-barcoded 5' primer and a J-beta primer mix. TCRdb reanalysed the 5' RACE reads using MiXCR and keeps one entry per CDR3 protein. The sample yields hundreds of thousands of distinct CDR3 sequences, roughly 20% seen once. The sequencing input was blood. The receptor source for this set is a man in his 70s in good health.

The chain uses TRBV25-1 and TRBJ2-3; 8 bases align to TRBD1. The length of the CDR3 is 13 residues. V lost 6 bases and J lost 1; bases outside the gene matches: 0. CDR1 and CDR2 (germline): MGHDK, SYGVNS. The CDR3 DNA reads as TGTGCCAGCAGGGACAGGGGCACAGATACGCAGTATTTT. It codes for CASRDRGTDTQYF.

The CDR3 DNA reads TGTGCCAGCATCCGGACAGGGGGAAACACTGAAGCTTTCTTT. Its translation is CASIRTGGNTEAFF. The J gene is TRBJ1-1, the V gene TRBV12-3 or TRBV12-4; the match to TRBD1 covers 10 bases. Germline trimming cut 7 bases from V and 2 bases from J; bases unmatched to any gene: 4. CDR3 length: 14 residues.

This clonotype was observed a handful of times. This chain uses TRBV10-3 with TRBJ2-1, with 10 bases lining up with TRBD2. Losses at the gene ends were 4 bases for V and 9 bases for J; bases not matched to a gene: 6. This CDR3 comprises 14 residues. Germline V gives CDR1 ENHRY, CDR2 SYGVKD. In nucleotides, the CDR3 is TGTGCCATCAGTGGTCTAGCGGGAGAGTCTGAGCAGTTCTTC. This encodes CAISGLAGESEQFF.

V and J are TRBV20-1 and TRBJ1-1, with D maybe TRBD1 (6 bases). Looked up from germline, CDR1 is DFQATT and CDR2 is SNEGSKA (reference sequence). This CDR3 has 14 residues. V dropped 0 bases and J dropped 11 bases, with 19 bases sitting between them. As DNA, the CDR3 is TGCAGTGCTAGAGATCTGGGGCAGGGGTGGGAGGCTTTCTTT. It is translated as CSARDLGQGWEAFF.

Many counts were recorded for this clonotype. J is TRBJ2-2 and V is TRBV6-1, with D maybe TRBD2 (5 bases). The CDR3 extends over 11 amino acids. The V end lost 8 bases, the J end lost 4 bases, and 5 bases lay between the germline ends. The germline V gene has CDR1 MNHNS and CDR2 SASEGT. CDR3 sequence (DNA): TGTGCCAGCGAGGGCACCGGGGAGCTGTTTTTT. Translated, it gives CASEGTGELFF.

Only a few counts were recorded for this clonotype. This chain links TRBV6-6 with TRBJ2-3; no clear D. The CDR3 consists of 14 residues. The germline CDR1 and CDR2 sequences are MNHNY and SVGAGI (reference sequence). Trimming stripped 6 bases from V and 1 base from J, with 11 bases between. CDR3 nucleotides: TGTGCCAGCAGAGGTGGTTCACGCACAGATACGCAGTATTTT. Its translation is CASRGGSRTDTQYF.

The CDR3 coding sequence is TGTGCCAGCAGTGGGCAGGGAGAAGCCAAAAACATTCAGTACTTC. Amino acid sequence: CASSGQGEAKNIQYF. The rearrangement uses TRBV6-1 and TRBJ2-4; possibly TRBD1 or TRBD2 for D (5 bases each). The CDR3 runs to 15 residues. V was pared by 4 bases and J by 0 bases, with 10 bases between. The V gene's germline CDR1 is MNHNS and CDR2 SASEGT.

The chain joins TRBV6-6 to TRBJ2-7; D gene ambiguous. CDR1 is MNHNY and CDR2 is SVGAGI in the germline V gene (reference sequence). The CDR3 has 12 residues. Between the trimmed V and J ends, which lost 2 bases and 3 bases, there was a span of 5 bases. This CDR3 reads CASSYSIYEQYF. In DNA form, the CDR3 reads TGTGCCAGCAGTTACAGTATCTACGAGCAGTACTTC.

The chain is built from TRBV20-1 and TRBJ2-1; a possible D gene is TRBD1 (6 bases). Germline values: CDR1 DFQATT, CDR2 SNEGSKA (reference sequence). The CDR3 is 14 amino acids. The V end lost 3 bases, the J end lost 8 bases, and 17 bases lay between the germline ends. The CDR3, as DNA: TGCAGTGCTAGTGGTTCCAGGGGAGTGGATGAGCAGTTCTTC. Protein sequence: CSASGSRGVDEQFF.

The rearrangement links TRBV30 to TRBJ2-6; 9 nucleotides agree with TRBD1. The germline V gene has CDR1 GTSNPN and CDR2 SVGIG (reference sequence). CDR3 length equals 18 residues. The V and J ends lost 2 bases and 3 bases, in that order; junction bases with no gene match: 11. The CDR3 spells CAWSLNPGQGLGANVLTF. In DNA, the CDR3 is TGTGCCTGGAGTTTAAATCCGGGACAGGGTCTTGGGGCCAACGTCCTGACTTTC. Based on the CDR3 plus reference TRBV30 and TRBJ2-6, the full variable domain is SQTIHQWPATLVQPVGSPLSLECTVEGTSNPNLYWYRQAAGRGLQLLFYSVGIGQISSEVPQNLSASRPQDRQFILSSKKLLLSDSGFYLCAWSLNPGQGLGANVLTFGAGSRLTVL.

CDR3 nucleotides: TGTGCCAGCAGTGACCCGGGAGGATTAAACAATGAGCAGTTCTTC. It encodes CASSDPGGLNNEQFF. This sequence joins TRBV6-2 or TRBV6-3 and TRBJ2-1; the match to TRBD2 covers 7 bases. J lost 5 bases, V lost 5 bases, and 9 bases had no gene match. CDR1 MNHEY and CDR2 SVGEGT come from the germline V gene. The CDR3 is 15 residues long.

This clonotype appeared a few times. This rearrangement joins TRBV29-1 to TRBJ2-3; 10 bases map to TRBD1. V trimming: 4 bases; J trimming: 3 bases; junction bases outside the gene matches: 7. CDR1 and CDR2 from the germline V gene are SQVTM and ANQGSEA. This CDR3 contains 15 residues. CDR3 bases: TGCAGCGTTGTAGCGGGACAGGGGCCTACAGATACGCAGTATTTT. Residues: CSVVAGQGPTDTQYF.

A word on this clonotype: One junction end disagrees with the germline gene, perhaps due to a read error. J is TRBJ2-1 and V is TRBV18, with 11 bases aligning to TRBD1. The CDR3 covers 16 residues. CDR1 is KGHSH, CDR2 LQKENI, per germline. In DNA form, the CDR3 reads TGTTCCAGCTCACCTAACCGGGACAGGGGGAAGGGTGAGCGGTTCTTC. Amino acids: CSSSPNRDRGKGERFF. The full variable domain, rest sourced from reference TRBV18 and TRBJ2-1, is NAGVMQNPRHLVRRRGQEARLRCSPMKGHSHVYWYRQLPEEGLKFMVYLQKENIIDESGMPKERFSAEFPKEGPSILRIQQVVRGDSAAYFCSSSPNRDRGKGERFFGPGTRLTVL.

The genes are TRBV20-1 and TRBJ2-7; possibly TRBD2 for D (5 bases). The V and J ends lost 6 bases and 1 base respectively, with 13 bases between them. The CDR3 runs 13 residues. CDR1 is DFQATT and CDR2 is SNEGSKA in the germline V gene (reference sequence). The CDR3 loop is CSASSGKSYEQYF. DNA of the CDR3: TGCAGTGCCTCCTCCGGGAAATCCTACGAGCAGTACTTC.

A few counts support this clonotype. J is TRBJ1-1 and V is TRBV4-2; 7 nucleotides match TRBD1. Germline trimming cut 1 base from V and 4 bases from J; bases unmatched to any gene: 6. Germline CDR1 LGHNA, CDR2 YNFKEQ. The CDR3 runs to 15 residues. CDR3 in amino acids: CASSQVVTGSTEAFF. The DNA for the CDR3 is TGTGCCAGCAGCCAAGTCGTGACAGGGAGCACTGAAGCTTTCTTT.

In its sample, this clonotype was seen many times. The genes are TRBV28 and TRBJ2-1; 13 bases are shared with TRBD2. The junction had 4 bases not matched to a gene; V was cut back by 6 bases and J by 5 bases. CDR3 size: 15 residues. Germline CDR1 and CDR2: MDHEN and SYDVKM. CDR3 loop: CASSLLAGGNNEQFF. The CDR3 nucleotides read TGTGCCAGCAGCCTACTAGCGGGGGGGAACAATGAGCAGTTCTTC.

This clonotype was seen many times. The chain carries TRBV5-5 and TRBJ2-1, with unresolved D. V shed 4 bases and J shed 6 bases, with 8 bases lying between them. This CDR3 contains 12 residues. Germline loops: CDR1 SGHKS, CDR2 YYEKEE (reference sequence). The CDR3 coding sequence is TGTGCCAGCAGCCAAAGGCTCAATGAGCAGTTCTTC. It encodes CASSQRLNEQFF. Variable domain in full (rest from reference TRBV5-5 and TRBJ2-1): DAGVTQSPTHLIKTRGQQVTLRCSPISGHKSVSWYQQVLGQGPQFIFQYYEKEERGRGNFPDRFSARQFPNYSSELNVNALLLGDSALYLCASSQRLNEQFFGPGTRLTVL.

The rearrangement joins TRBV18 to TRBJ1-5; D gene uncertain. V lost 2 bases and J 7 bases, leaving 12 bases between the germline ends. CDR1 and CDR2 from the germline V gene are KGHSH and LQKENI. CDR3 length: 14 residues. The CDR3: CASSPTRVGQPQHF. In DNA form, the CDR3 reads TGTGCCAGCTCACCAACAAGGGTTGGGCAGCCCCAGCATTTT.

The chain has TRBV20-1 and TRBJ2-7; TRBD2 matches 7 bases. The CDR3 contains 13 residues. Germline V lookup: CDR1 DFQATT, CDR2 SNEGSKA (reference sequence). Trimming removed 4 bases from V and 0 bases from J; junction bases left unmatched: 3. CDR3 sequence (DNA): TGCAGTGCTACGGCTAGCGGCTCCTACGAGCAGTACTTC. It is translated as CSATASGSYEQYF.

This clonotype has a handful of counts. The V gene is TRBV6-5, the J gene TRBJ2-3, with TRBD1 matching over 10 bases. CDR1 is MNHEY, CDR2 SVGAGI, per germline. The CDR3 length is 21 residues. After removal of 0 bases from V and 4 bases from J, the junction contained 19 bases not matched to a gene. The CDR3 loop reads CASSYSGTGVLSGRSADTQYF. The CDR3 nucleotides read TGTGCCAGCAGTTACTCAGGGACAGGGGTGTTGAGCGGGAGAAGCGCAGATACGCAGTATTTT.

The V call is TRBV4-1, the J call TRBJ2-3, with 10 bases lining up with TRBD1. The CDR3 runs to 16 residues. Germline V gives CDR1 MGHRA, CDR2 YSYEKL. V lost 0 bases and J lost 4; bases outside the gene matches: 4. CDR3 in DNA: TGCGCCAGCAGCCAAGACGGGACAGGGGTTTCAGATACGCAGTATTTT. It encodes CASSQDGTGVSDTQYF.

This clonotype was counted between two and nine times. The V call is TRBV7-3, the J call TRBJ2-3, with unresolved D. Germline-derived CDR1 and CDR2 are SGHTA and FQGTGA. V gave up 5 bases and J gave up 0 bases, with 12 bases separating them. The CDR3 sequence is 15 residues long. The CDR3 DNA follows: TGTGCCAGCAGCCGGACGATGGCTAGCACAGATACGCAGTATTTT. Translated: CASSRTMASTDTQYF.

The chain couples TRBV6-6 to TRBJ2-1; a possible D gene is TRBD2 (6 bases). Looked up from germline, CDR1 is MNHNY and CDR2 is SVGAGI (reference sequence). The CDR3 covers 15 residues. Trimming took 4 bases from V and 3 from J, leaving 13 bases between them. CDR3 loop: CASSFRLESYNEQFF. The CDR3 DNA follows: TGTGCCAGCAGTTTCCGACTAGAAAGCTACAATGAGCAGTTCTTC.